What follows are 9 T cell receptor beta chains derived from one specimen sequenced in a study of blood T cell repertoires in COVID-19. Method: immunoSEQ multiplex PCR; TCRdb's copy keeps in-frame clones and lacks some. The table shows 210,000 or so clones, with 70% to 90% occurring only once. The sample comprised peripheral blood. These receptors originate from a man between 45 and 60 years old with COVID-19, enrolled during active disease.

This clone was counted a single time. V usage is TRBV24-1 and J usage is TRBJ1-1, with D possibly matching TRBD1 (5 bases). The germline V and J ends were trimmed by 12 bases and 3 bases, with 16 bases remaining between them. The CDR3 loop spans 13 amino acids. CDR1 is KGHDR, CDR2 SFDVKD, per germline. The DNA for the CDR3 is TGTGCCCAGGGAAAGGGGTTTCACACTGAAGCTTTCTTT. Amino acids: CAQGKGFHTEAFF.

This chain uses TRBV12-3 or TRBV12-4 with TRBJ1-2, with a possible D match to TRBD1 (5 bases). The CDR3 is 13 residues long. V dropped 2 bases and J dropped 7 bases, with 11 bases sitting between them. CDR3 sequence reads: CASSLRQGVGYTF. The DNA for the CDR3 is TGTGCCAGCAGTTTAAGGCAGGGTGTTGGCTACACCTTC.

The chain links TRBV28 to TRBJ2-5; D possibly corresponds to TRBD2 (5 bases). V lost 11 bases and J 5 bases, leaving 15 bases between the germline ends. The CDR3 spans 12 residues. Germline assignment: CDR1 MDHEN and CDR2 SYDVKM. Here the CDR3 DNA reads TGTGCCGGAGGAGGACTTCGGGAGACCCAGTACTTC. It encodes CAGGGLRETQYF.

The chain's CDR3 is CASSLNTGYTGELFF. The DNA of the CDR3 is TGTGCCAGCAGCTTAAACACAGGGTACACCGGGGAGCTGTTTTTT. The V and J genes are TRBV11-2 and TRBJ2-2; possibly TRBD1 for D (6 bases). V lost 2 bases to trimming and J lost 3 bases, with 10 bases between them. The germline V gene has CDR1 SGHAT and CDR2 FQNNGV. This CDR3 contains 15 residues.

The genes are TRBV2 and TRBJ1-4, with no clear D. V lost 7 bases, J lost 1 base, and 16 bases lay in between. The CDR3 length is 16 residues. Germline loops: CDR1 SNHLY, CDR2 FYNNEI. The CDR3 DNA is TGTGCCAGCACCCGGGAAGGACCTGGAACTAATGAAAAACTGTTTTTT. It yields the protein CASTREGPGTNEKLFF.

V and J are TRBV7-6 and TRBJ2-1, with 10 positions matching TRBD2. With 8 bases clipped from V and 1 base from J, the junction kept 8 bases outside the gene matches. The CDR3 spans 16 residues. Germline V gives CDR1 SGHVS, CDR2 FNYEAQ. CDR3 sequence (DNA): TGTGCCAGCTCGGTCCTAGCGGGGGCATCCTACAATGAGCAGTTCTTC. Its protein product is CASSVLAGASYNEQFF. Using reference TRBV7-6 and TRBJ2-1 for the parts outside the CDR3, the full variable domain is GAGVSQSPRYKVTKRGQDVALRCDPISGHVSLYWYRQALGQGPEFLTYFNYEAQQDKSGLPNDRFSAERPEGSISTLTIQRTEQRDSAMYRCASSVLAGASYNEQFFGPGTRLTVL.

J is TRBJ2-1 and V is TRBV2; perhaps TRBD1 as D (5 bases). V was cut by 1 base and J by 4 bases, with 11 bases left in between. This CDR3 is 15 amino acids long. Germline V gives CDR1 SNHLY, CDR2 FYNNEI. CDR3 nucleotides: TGTGCCAGCAGTGAAGGTGGGGCTATATACAATGAGCAGTTCTTC. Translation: CASSEGGAIYNEQFF.

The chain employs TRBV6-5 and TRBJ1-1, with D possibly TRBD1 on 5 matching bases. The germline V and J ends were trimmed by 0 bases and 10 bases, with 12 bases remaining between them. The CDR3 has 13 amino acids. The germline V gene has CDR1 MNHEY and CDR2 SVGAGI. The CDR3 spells CASSYSASQGAFF. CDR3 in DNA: TGTGCCAGCAGTTACTCGGCCTCCCAGGGAGCTTTCTTT.

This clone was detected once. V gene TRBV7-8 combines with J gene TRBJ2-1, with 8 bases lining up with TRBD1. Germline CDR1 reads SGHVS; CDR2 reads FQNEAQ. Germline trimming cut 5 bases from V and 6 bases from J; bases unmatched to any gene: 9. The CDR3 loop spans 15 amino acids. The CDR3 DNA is TGTGCCAGCAGCCCGGACAGGGCTCGACCCAATGAGCAGTTCTTC. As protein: CASSPDRARPNEQFF.